Shown below are 14 T cell receptor beta chains from a single sample sequenced in a study of T cell changes during pregnancy in multiple sclerosis. Measured with immunoSEQ multiplex PCR; TCRdb has only the in-frame clones, and not every one. The table includes 75,000 to 95,000 clones, 91% detected once. Sequenced here: peripheral blood, sampled in the first trimester of pregnancy. Receptor source: a female donor in good health, enrolled as a control in a pregnancy study.

The V gene is TRBV21-1, the J gene TRBJ2-3; TRBD2, the table's D call, was not compared with the DNA. TRBV21-1 is a documented pseudogene. The CDR3 runs to 14 residues. CDR3 protein: CASSKEGGTDTQYF. DNA of the CDR3: TGTGCCAGCAGCAAAGAAGGAGGTACAGATACGCAGTATTTT.

V usage is TRBV7-3 and J usage is TRBJ1-1, with D unresolved. The CDR3 extends over 16 amino acids. The V gene's germline CDR1 is SGHTA and CDR2 FQGTGA. V dropped 0 bases and J dropped 1 base, with 12 bases sitting between them. For the CDR3, the DNA is TGTGCCAGCAGCTTAACTGAGGTCAGATCGAACACTGAAGCTTTCTTT. This codes for CASSLTEVRSNTEAFF.

Concerning this clone: One end of the junction fails to match germline, which may point to a read error. The chain has TRBV7-7 and TRBJ2-5; D perhaps matches TRBD2 (7 bases). The CDR3 sequence is 15 residues long. Germline V gene sequence: CDR1 SSHAT, CDR2 FNYEAQ (reference sequence). The CDR3 spells CASSLGGGAQETQYF. The CDR3 DNA sequence: TGTGCTAGCAGCTTAGGTGGGGGGGCCCAAGAGACCCAGTACTTC. Full variable domain (missing parts from reference TRBV7-7 and TRBJ2-5): GAGVSQSPRYKVTKRGQDVTLRCDPISSHATLYWYQQALGQGPEFLTYFNYEAQPDKSGLPSDRFSAERPEGSISTLTIQRTEQRDSAMYRCASSLGGGAQETQYFGPGTRLLVL.

CDR3 loop: CASSVGRNEQFF. CDR3 coding DNA: TGTGCCAGCAGCGTAGGGAGAAATGAGCAGTTCTTC. The rearrangement joins TRBV9 to TRBJ2-1; unclear D gene. Trimming stripped 0 bases from V and 7 bases from J, with 5 bases between. CDR3 length: 12 amino acids. Germline V gene sequence: CDR1 SGDLS, CDR2 YYNGEE.

CDR3 sequence: CASSPTGGRDGYTF. CDR3 DNA sequence: TGTGCCAGCAGCCCGACAGGGGGCCGGGATGGCTACACCTTC. This chain links TRBV5-5 with TRBJ1-2; 10 positions agree with TRBD1. Trimming at V came to 4 bases and at J to 6 bases, leaving 6 bases not matched to a gene. Looked up from germline, CDR1 is SGHKS and CDR2 is YYEKEE (reference sequence). This CDR3 is 14 amino acids long.

The chain recombines TRBV5-4 with TRBJ2-3; TRBD2 matches 9 bases. Germline V gene sequence: CDR1 SGHNT, CDR2 YYREEE (reference sequence). With V trimmed by 1 base and J by 0 bases, 6 bases remained unmatched. This CDR3 region has 17 residues. The CDR3: CASSLTRLADSTDTQYF. CDR3 nucleotide sequence: TGTGCCAGCAGCTTGACTCGACTAGCGGATAGCACAGATACGCAGTATTTT. The whole variable domain, filled in from reference TRBV5-4 and TRBJ2-3, reads ETGVTQSPTHLIKTRGQQVTLRCSSQSGHNTVSWYQQALGQGPQFIFQYYREEENGRGNFPPRFSGLQFPNYSSELNVNALELDDSALYLCASSLTRLADSTDTQYFGPGTRLTVL.

J is TRBJ1-1 and V is TRBV27; tentatively, D is TRBD1 (5 bases). This CDR3 spans 15 amino acids. Germline-derived CDR1 and CDR2 are MNHEY and SMNVEV (reference sequence). V dropped 5 bases and J dropped 1 base, with 14 bases sitting between them. CDR3 sequence (DNA): TGTGCCAGCAGTCCCCGTGACAGACCGAACACTGAAGCTTTCTTT. This encodes CASSPRDRPNTEAFF.

The V and J genes are TRBV18 and TRBJ2-3, with D possibly TRBD2 on 6 matching bases. The V end lost 0 bases, the J end lost 0 bases, and 7 bases lay between the germline ends. This CDR3 is built from 15 residues. Per germline, CDR1 KGHSH and CDR2 LQKENI. The CDR3 DNA follows: TGTGCCAGCTCACCACCGGGGACTAGCACAGATACGCAGTATTTT. This codes for CASSPPGTSTDTQYF. Full variable domain (missing parts from reference TRBV18 and TRBJ2-3): NAGVMQNPRHLVRRRGQEARLRCSPMKGHSHVYWYRQLPEEGLKFMVYLQKENIIDESGMPKERFSAEFPKEGPSILRIQQVVRGDSAAYFCASSPPGTSTDTQYFGPGTRLTVL.

The rearrangement links TRBV5-6 to TRBJ2-3, with 7 bases identical to TRBD1. Trimming at V came to 3 bases and at J to 9 bases, leaving 13 bases not matched to a gene. Germline V gene data show CDR1 as SGHDT and CDR2 as YYEEEE. The CDR3 loop spans 15 amino acids. CDR3 in DNA: TGTGCCAGCAGCTCCCGGGACCGCTTCAGGGGGACGCAGTATTTT. Residues: CASSSRDRFRGTQYF. The variable domain in full, completed from reference TRBV5-6 and TRBJ2-3, reads DAGVTQSPTHLIKTRGQQVTLRCSPKSGHDTVSWYQQALGQGPQFIFQYYEEEERQRGNFPDRFSGHQFPNYSSELNVNALLLGDSALYLCASSSRDRFRGTQYFGPGTRLTVL.

In its sample, this clone was seen a few times. The V gene is TRBV7-2, the J gene TRBJ1-2; 8 bases are a match to TRBD1. V gave up 1 base and J gave up 5 bases; unmatched junction bases: 9. Per germline, CDR1 SGHTA and CDR2 FQGNSA. The CDR3 covers 16 residues. As DNA, the CDR3 is TGTGCCAGCAGCTTAGAGGTCAGGGGGCTGAGGTATGGCTACACCTTC. Amino acid sequence: CASSLEVRGLRYGYTF.

The chain employs TRBV18 and TRBJ1-6; 9 bases fit TRBD1. The germline gives CDR1 KGHSH, CDR2 LQKENI. The V gene end was trimmed by 3 bases and the J gene end by 9 bases; junction bases not matched to a gene: 3. The CDR3 length is 14 residues. CDR3 sequence: CASSPGQGSSPLHF. CDR3 nucleotides: TGTGCCAGCTCACCGGGACAGGGTAGTTCACCCCTCCACTTT.

This chain uses TRBV6-1 with TRBJ2-7; D possibly corresponds to TRBD1 (5 bases). The length of the CDR3 is 13 residues. The V end lost 4 bases, the J end lost 2 bases, and 9 bases lay between the germline ends. The germline V gene has CDR1 MNHNS and CDR2 SASEGT. The CDR3: CASSVNRPYEQYF. CDR3 DNA sequence: TGTGCCAGCAGTGTAAACAGGCCCTACGAGCAGTACTTC.

The chain employs TRBV19 and TRBJ2-3, with D possibly TRBD2 on 5 matching bases. Germline CDR1 is LNHDA and CDR2 is SQIVND (reference sequence). Trimming stripped 4 bases from V and 4 bases from J, with 18 bases between. The CDR3 is 16 residues long. CDR3: CASSTYRGERPDTQYF. CDR3 sequence (DNA): TGTGCCAGTAGTACCTACCGTGGGGAGCGCCCAGATACGCAGTATTTT.

The chain carries TRBV2 and TRBJ2-7; 8 bases are shared with TRBD1. The CDR3 is 15 amino acids. From germline, CDR1 is SNHLY and CDR2 FYNNEI. V was pared by 6 bases and J by 5 bases, with 12 bases of the junction left unmatched. This CDR3 reads CASSARQGMKNEQYF. The CDR3 DNA is TGTGCCAGCAGCGCTCGACAGGGGATGAAAAACGAGCAGTACTTC.